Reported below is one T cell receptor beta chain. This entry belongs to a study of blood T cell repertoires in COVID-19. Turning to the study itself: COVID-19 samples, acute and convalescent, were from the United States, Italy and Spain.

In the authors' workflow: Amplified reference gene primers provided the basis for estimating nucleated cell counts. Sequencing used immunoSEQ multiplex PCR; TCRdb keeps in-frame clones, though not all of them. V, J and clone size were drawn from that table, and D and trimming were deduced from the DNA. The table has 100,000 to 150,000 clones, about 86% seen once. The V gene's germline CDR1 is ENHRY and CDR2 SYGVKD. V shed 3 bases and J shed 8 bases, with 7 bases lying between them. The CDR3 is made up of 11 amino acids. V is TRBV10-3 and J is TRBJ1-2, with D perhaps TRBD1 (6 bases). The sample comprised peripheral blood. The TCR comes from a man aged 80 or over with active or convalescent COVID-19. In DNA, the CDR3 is TGTGCCATCAGTGAACAGGGCGGCTACACCTTC. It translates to CAISEQGGYTF.